The clone carrying this TCR beta chain has just one count. TCRdb's table, derived via immunoSEQ multiplex PCR, lists solely in-frame clones and lacks some. The data show around 300,000 clones, approximately 84% seen once. The data derive from a study of blood T cell repertoires in COVID-19. Germline V gene sequence: CDR1 LGHDT, CDR2 YNNKEL (reference sequence). CDR3 length: 18 residues. Losses at the gene ends were 2 bases for V and 3 bases for J; bases not matched to a gene: 12. V gene TRBV3-1 (or the pseudogene TRBV3-2) combines with J gene TRBJ2-3; TRBD2 matches 9 bases. Sequences were obtained from peripheral blood. The receptor's source is a woman between 25 and 40 years old who had recovered from COVID-19. CDR3 nucleotide sequence: TGTGCCAGCAGCCAAACGGTCGGTAGCGGGAGTTTTACAGATACGCAGTATTTT. Its protein product is CASSQTVGSGSFTDTQYF.